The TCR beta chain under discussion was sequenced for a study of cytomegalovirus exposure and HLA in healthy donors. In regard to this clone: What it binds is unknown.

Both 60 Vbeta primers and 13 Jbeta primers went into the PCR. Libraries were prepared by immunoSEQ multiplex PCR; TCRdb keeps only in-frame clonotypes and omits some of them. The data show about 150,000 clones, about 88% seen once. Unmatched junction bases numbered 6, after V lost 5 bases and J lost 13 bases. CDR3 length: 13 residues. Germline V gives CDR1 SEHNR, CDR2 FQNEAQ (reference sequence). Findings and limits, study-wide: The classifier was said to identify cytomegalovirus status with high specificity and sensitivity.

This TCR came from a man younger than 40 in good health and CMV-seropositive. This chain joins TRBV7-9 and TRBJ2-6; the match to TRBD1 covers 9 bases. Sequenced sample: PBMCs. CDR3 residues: CASSLWDRVVLTF. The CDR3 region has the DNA TGTGCCAGCAGCCTTTGGGACAGGGTTGTCCTGACTTTC.